The TCR beta chain described here comes from a study of cytomegalovirus exposure and HLA in healthy donors. On the study more broadly: One earlier analysis, a look at approximately 180 million T cells, found fewer than 140 million unique TCR beta sequences. Out of fewer than 500 genotyped donors, roughly 80% belonged to the Caucasian-associated ancestry cluster. Study observations and caveats: Three CMV-associated chains proved CMV antigen-specific in vitro.

As concerns this clone: Its antigen remains unidentified.

The CDR3 has 15 residues. With 1 base removed from V and 3 bases from J, the gap between germline ends came to 14 bases. Germline CDR1 SGHNT, CDR2 YYREEE (reference sequence). Use of 60 Vbeta and 13 Jbeta primers characterized the PCR. Some clones are missing from TCRdb's copy, which holds only in-frame ones; the method was immunoSEQ multiplex PCR. The sample has about 160,000 clones, 70% to 80% seen once; the top ten hold roughly 1.3%. The chain carries TRBV5-4 and TRBJ2-7, with D possibly TRBD1 on 5 matching bases. Sequencing used PBMCs. The receptor comes from a man aged 25 to 45 in good health and CMV-seronegative. CDR3 sequence (DNA): TGTGCCAGCAGCTTGAGTTCGGACAATCACTACGAGCAGTACTTC. Translating gives CASSLSSDNHYEQYF. The entire variable domain, with the rest obtained from reference TRBV5-4 and TRBJ2-7, is as follows: ETGVTQSPTHLIKTRGQQVTLRCSSQSGHNTVSWYQQALGQGPQFIFQYYREEENGRGNFPPRFSGLQFPNYSSELNVNALELDDSALYLCASSLSSDNHYEQYFGPGTRLTVT.